The present entry profiles one T cell receptor beta chain with its context. Those enrolled, adults aged roughly 18 to 90 years, came from roughly 23 US areas. Clinical history reported by participants formed the basis on which cohorts were assigned. Cohort 3 donors were reported recovered after two negative PCRs, clearance, or symptom resolution. The data are from a study of blood T cell repertoires in COVID-19. In the study overall: PBMCs, B-cell-depleted T cells, or T cells provided the cDNA or gDNA that made up the material.

Sequencing used immunoSEQ multiplex PCR; TCRdb keeps in-frame clones, though not all of them. The table lists approximately 200,000 clones, over 75% of them singletons. The junction had 8 bases not matched to a gene; V was cut back by 0 bases and J by 4 bases. Germline loops: CDR1 LGHDT, CDR2 YNNKEL (reference sequence). This CDR3 has 17 residues. This receptor was identified in a man aged 35 to 55 who had recovered from COVID-19. This chain connects TRBV3-1 (or the pseudogene TRBV3-2) to TRBJ2-1, with TRBD2 matching over 8 bases. The sequenced material came from PBMCs or T cells enriched from blood (not recorded which). CDR3 loop: CASSQDKAGVWYNEQFF. As DNA, the CDR3 is TGTGCCAGCAGCCAAGATAAAGCGGGGGTCTGGTACAATGAGCAGTTCTTC.